The rows below give T cell receptor beta chains drawn from one sample of a study of cytotoxic CD8 clonotypes in ibrutinib-treated CLL. Clones were sequenced by immunoSEQ multiplex PCR, and TCRdb holds only the in-frame ones, with some missing. The repertoire holds about 140,000 clones, with 65% to 85% as singletons. The source was PBMCs, collected after 36 months of ibrutinib treatment. The source is a human donor with chronic lymphocytic leukemia. Each CDR3 is given with its conserved first and last residue. Each record gives: D gene, J gene, clone size, V gene, CDR3 DNA, CDR3 protein. D genes are given only for firm matches. Some rows have no size entry. The others give once, few or many, or a class for an expanded clone.

. | TRBJ2-1 | . | TRBV4-1 | TGCGCCAGCAGCTCCCGGGACCAAGAGCAGTTCTTC | CASSSRDQEQFF
. | TRBJ1-1 | . | TRBV6-6 | TGTGCCAGCAGTTACAGAGCGGGGGGAATAATGAATTCGGCTTTCTTT | CASSYRAGGIMNSAFF
. | TRBJ2-2 | . | TRBV19 | TGTGCCAGTACCCCGAGCTTCGGGCGCGCCTGGGGGGAGCTGTTTTTT | CASTPSFGRAWGELFF
. | TRBJ2-6 | . | TRBV6-6 | TGTGCCAGCAGCGGCTCTGGGGCCAACGTCCTGACTTTC | CASSGSGANVLTF
. | TRBJ2-1 | . | TRBV19 | TGTGCCAGTAGCGCCTTTGGCGGAGGCTACAATGAGCAGTTCTTC | CASSAFGGGYNEQFF
. | TRBJ1-2 | . | TRBV11-2 | TGTGCCAGCAGCTTAGTTCTGGGGAACTATGGCTACACCTTC | CASSLVLGNYGYTF
. | TRBJ1-1 | . | TRBV30 | TGTGCCTGGAGTGTAACAGGGAGCACTGAAGCTTTCTTT | CAWSVTGSTEAFF
TRBD2 | TRBJ2-2 | . | TRBV10-3 | TGTGCCATCAGTGGGATTTCTGCGGGGGGGCTCGGCGGGGAGCTGTTTTTT | CAISGISAGGLGGELFF
. | TRBJ1-6 | few | TRBV7-2 | TGTGCCAGCAGCTTAGCCGCTTCACCCCTCCACTTT | CASSLAASPLHF
. | TRBJ1-1 | . | TRBV2 | TGTGCCAGCACCGAGGGCTCGGTTGAAGCTTTCTTT | CASTEGSVEAFF
. | TRBJ1-2 | . | TRBV5-1 | TGCGCCAGCAGCCGAGGAGGGACAATCAACTATGGCTACACCTTC | CASSRGGTINYGYTF
. | TRBJ2-4 | . | TRBV5-4 | TGTGCCAGCAGCCGGCCCATGACGGGCCCCACAAACATTCAGTACTTC | CASSRPMTGPTNIQYF
. | TRBJ1-3 | once | TRBV7-9 | TGTGCCAGCAGCTTAGCGCCAGGGACTGGAAACACCATATATTTT | CASSLAPGTGNTIYF
. | TRBJ2-4 | . | TRBV6-5 | TGTGCCAGCAGTTACTCGCAACAAATAGCCAAAAACATTCAGTACTTC | CASSYSQQIAKNIQYF
. | TRBJ2-7 | . | TRBV2 | TGTGCCACGCGACTAGACAAGCAGTACTTC | CATRLDKQYF
. | TRBJ1-5 | . | TRBV6-1 | TGTGCCAGCAGCCCCCCGGGGAACAATCAGCCCCAGCATTTT | CASSPPGNNQPQHF
. | TRBJ2-2 | . | TRBV12-5 | TGTGCTAGTGGCCAGAAATTGGCAGGGAACACCGGGGAGCTGTTTTTT | CASGQKLAGNTGELFF
. | TRBJ1-5 | . | TRBV4-1 | TGCGCCAGCAGCCAAGTGGGGTTAGGTCAGCCCCAGCATTTT | CASSQVGLGQPQHF
TRBD2 | TRBJ2-7 | few | TRBV5-5 | TGTGCCAGCAGCCCACTCGGACTAGTGGCCTACGAGCAGTACTTC | CASSPLGLVAYEQYF
. | TRBJ1-1 | . | TRBV2 | TGTGCCAGCAGTGCCCCTATTGACAGTCACCCCAACACTGAAGCTTTCTTT | CASSAPIDSHPNTEAFF
. | TRBJ1-5 | . | TRBV6-5 | TGTGCCAGCAGTTACTCGGGGGCAATCAGTACCCAGCATTTT | CASSYSGAISTQHF
. | TRBJ1-1 | . | TRBV6-1 | TGTGCCAGCAGTGAGGGACACACGAACACTGAAGCTTTCTTT | CASSEGHTNTEAFF
. | TRBJ2-7 | . | TRBV7-8 | TGTGCCAGCGCTCAAGACACCTACGAGCAGTACTTC | CASAQDTYEQYF
TRBD1 | TRBJ1-1 | few | TRBV5-1 | TGCGCCAGCAGCCTGACAGGGGACACTGAAGCTTTCTTT | CASSLTGDTEAFF
. | TRBJ2-7 | few | TRBV7-9 | TGTGCCAGCAGCTTAATCCGGAGGGACGAGCAGTACTTC | CASSLIRRDEQYF
. | TRBJ1-5 | few | TRBV19 | TGTGCCAGTACCCTCGGACAGAGCTATCAGCCCCAGCATTTT | CASTLGQSYQPQHF
TRBD2 | TRBJ2-5 | . | TRBV27 | TGTGCCAGCAGTTCCCGGGGGGTGGTGACCCAGTACTTC | CASSSRGVVTQYF
TRBD1 | TRBJ2-7 | . | TRBV18 | TGTGCCAGCTCAGCCGGGACAGGGAATCTCTACGAGCAGTACTTC | CASSAGTGNLYEQYF
TRBD2 | TRBJ2-5 | . | TRBV5-1 | TGCGCCAGCAGCTGGCGAGGAGCGGGAGATTTGAAGACCCAGTACTTC | CASSWRGAGDLKTQYF
. | TRBJ1-3 | . | TRBV30 | TGTGCCTGGGGAAGGGAAAGGAGGCTTGGAAACACCATATATTTT | CAWGRERRLGNTIYF
. | TRBJ1-2 | . | TRBV5-4 | TGTGCCAGCAGCTTGGGTCTTGGCATCTCTGGCTACACCTTC | CASSLGLGISGYTF
. | TRBJ2-6 | . | TRBV5-6 | TGTGCCAGCAGCTTGGGCCCAAGCAGGGTTCTAACTGGGGCCAACGTCCTGACTTTC | CASSLGPSRVLTGANVLTF
TRBD2 | TRBJ2-1 | . | TRBV30 | TGTGCCTGGAGGTCCAGCGGGAGGGCAAGTGAGCAGTTCTTC | CAWRSSGRASEQFF
. | TRBJ1-1 | . | TRBV10-2 | TGCGCCAGCAGTGATGGGCGGTATGAAGCTTTCTTT | CASSDGRYEAFF
TRBD1 | TRBJ1-1 | . | TRBV7-9 | TGTGCCAGCAGCGGGACAGCGCTTGAAGCTTTCTTT | CASSGTALEAFF
TRBD2 | TRBJ2-5 | . | TRBV9 | TGTGCCAGCAGCGTAGGGCCGGCGGGGGGTCAAGAGACCCAGTACTTC | CASSVGPAGGQETQYF
TRBD2 | TRBJ2-1 | . | TRBV5-4 | TGTGCCAGCAGGTTAGCGGGAGGCCGCTACAATGAGCAGTTCTTC | CASRLAGGRYNEQFF
TRBD1 | TRBJ2-2 | few | TRBV18 | TGTGCCAGCTCACCCCGACGGACAGGGCCCCGGGGCGGGGAGCTGTTTTTT | CASSPRRTGPRGGELFF
TRBD2 | TRBJ2-3 | . | TRBV7-8 | TGTGCCAGCAGCTTAGTCTCTAGCGGGGGTGGGACAGATACGCAGTATTTT | CASSLVSSGGGTDTQYF
TRBD1 | TRBJ2-3 | few | TRBV28 | TGTGCCAGCAGTTCCCAATCCCTCTTCCCGGACAGGGAAACAGATACGCAGTATTTT | CASSSQSLFPDRETDTQYF
TRBD2 | TRBJ2-2 | . | TRBV4-2 | TGTGCCAGCAGCGCCAGACTAGCGAGAGACACCGGGGAGCTGTTTTTT | CASSARLARDTGELFF
TRBD1 | TRBJ1-5 | . | TRBV4-2 | TGTGCCAGCAGCCCAATGCCCGGACAGGGTATAGTCAGTCAGCCCCAGCATTTT | CASSPMPGQGIVSQPQHF
. | TRBJ1-3 | . | TRBV7-8 | TGTGCCAGCAGCTTAGTTGGGGCGCCCGGAAACACCATATATTTT | CASSLVGAPGNTIYF